Listed below are T cell receptor beta chains from one sample, sequenced in a study of blood T cell repertoires in COVID-19. Libraries were prepared by immunoSEQ multiplex PCR; TCRdb keeps only in-frame clonotypes and omits some of them. The repertoire includes approximately 150,000 clones, roughly 80% of them detected once, and roughly 17% sits in the top ten. Sequenced material: peripheral blood. The receptor set was obtained from a man in his forties or fifties with acute or convalescent COVID-19. CDR3s include the opening cysteine and the closing phenylalanine or tryptophan. A D gene is named only where the DNA matches it firmly. The size entry is marked missing in some rows and otherwise reads once, few, many or a size class.

v_gene: TRBV3-1/TRBV3-2
d_gene: NA
abundance: once
j_gene: TRBJ1-2
len: 13
CDR3aa: CASSQDPGGGYTF
CDR3nt: TGTGCCAGCAGCCAAGATCCCGGGGGTGGCTACACCTTC

v_gene: TRBV5-1
d_gene: NA
abundance: NA
j_gene: TRBJ1-1
len: 16
CDR3aa: CASGRGETSLNTEAFF
CDR3nt: TGCGCCAGCGGGCGCGGGGAGACCTCCCTGAACACTGAAGCTTTCTTT

v_gene: TRBV11-2
d_gene: TRBD1
abundance: NA
j_gene: TRBJ2-1
len: 15
CDR3aa: CASSPDRGPYNEQFF
CDR3nt: TGTGCCAGCAGCCCCGACAGGGGACCTTACAATGAGCAGTTCTTC

v_gene: TRBV28
d_gene: TRBD2
abundance: NA
j_gene: TRBJ2-1
len: 16
CDR3aa: CASSLRGGGGAREQFF
CDR3nt: TGTGCCAGCAGTTTACGGGGAGGCGGGGGGGCCCGTGAGCAGTTCTTC

v_gene: TRBV5-1
d_gene: NA
abundance: NA
j_gene: TRBJ2-6
len: 15
CDR3aa: CASSLDGLGANVLTF
CDR3nt: TGCGCCAGCAGCTTGGACGGGTTGGGGGCCAACGTCCTGACTTTC

v_gene: TRBV5-6
d_gene: TRBD1
abundance: NA
j_gene: TRBJ2-5
len: 14
CDR3aa: CASTPTGGEETQYF
CDR3nt: TGTGCCAGCACTCCGACAGGGGGCGAAGAGACCCAGTACTTC

v_gene: TRBV13
d_gene: NA
abundance: NA
j_gene: TRBJ1-3
len: 14
CDR3aa: CASSFDRSRNTIYF
CDR3nt: TGTGCCAGCAGCTTCGACAGGTCTAGAAACACCATATATTTT

v_gene: TRBV30
d_gene: NA
abundance: NA
j_gene: TRBJ1-3
len: 11
CDR3aa: CAWKGALAIYF
CDR3nt: TGTGCCTGGAAAGGGGCTTTGGCCATATATTTT

v_gene: TRBV4-1
d_gene: TRBD1
abundance: NA
j_gene: TRBJ1-6
len: 14
CDR3aa: CASSLGQENSPLHF
CDR3nt: TGCGCCAGCAGTCTCGGACAGGAGAATTCACCCCTCCACTTT

v_gene: TRBV10-3
d_gene: TRBD2
abundance: NA
j_gene: TRBJ2-3
len: 15
CDR3aa: CAISWTSGGADTQYF
CDR3nt: TGTGCCATCAGTTGGACTAGCGGGGGGGCAGATACGCAGTATTTT

v_gene: TRBV3-1/TRBV3-2
d_gene: TRBD2
abundance: NA
j_gene: TRBJ2-1
len: 14
CDR3aa: CASSLGLAVVEQFF
CDR3nt: TGTGCCAGCAGCCTAGGACTAGCGGTGGTTGAGCAGTTCTTC

v_gene: TRBV11-2
d_gene: TRBD1
abundance: NA
j_gene: TRBJ1-1
len: 13
CDR3aa: CASRRQGDTEAFF
CDR3nt: TGTGCCAGCAGGCGACAGGGGGACACTGAAGCTTTCTTT

v_gene: TRBV5-4
d_gene: TRBD1
abundance: once
j_gene: TRBJ1-6
len: 17
CDR3aa: CASSHGPGGEWNSPLHF
CDR3nt: TGTGCCAGCAGCCATGGACCAGGGGGCGAATGGAATTCACCCCTCCACTTT

v_gene: TRBV4-2
d_gene: NA
abundance: NA
j_gene: TRBJ1-1
len: 15
CDR3aa: CASSRAGAGNTEAFF
CDR3nt: TGTGCCAGCAGCCGGGCAGGGGCGGGGAACACTGAAGCTTTCTTT

v_gene: TRBV7-2
d_gene: TRBD1
abundance: once
j_gene: TRBJ1-5
len: 14
CDR3aa: CASRITGVDQPQHF
CDR3nt: TGTGCCAGCAGAATAACAGGGGTGGATCAGCCCCAGCATTTT

v_gene: TRBV5-6
d_gene: TRBD1
abundance: NA
j_gene: TRBJ2-7
len: 15
CDR3aa: CASSRRRTGDHEQYF
CDR3nt: TGTGCCAGCAGCCGGCGGAGGACAGGGGACCACGAGCAGTACTTC

v_gene: TRBV5-8
d_gene: TRBD1
abundance: many
j_gene: TRBJ1-1
len: 14
CDR3aa: CASSPRGQGTEAFF
CDR3nt: TGTGCCAGCAGCCCACGCGGACAGGGCACTGAAGCTTTCTTT

v_gene: TRBV18
d_gene: NA
abundance: NA
j_gene: TRBJ1-2
len: 15
CDR3aa: CASSPRSGALGGYTF
CDR3nt: TGTGCCAGCTCACCAAGATCAGGGGCTCTAGGGGGCTACACCTTC

v_gene: TRBV4-1
d_gene: TRBD1
abundance: NA
j_gene: TRBJ1-2
len: 13
CDR3aa: CASSHDRDYGYTF
CDR3nt: TGCGCCAGCAGTCACGACAGGGACTATGGCTACACCTTC

v_gene: TRBV24-1
d_gene: NA
abundance: NA
j_gene: TRBJ2-1
len: 13
CDR3aa: CATSDWEGDEQFF
CDR3nt: TGTGCCACCAGTGATTGGGAAGGGGATGAGCAGTTCTTC

v_gene: TRBV13
d_gene: TRBD1
abundance: NA
j_gene: TRBJ2-5
len: 18
CDR3aa: CASSLGLSPDRPGETQYF
CDR3nt: TGTGCCAGCAGCTTAGGCCTTTCTCCGGACAGGCCGGGGGAGACCCAGTACTTC

v_gene: TRBV28
d_gene: NA
abundance: NA
j_gene: TRBJ2-1
len: 16
CDR3aa: CASRAGTLSSYNEQFF
CDR3nt: TGTGCCAGCAGGGCTGGGACTCTCAGCTCCTACAATGAGCAGTTCTTC

v_gene: TRBV3-1/TRBV3-2
d_gene: TRBD1
abundance: NA
j_gene: TRBJ2-1
len: 15
CDR3aa: CASSHDRGLGNEQFF
CDR3nt: TGTGCCAGCAGTCACGACAGGGGGCTTGGCAATGAGCAGTTCTTC

v_gene: TRBV30
d_gene: NA
abundance: NA
j_gene: TRBJ2-5
len: 16
CDR3aa: CAWSVIFGGRSGTQYF
CDR3nt: TGTGCCTGGAGTGTAATTTTTGGGGGGAGGTCGGGGACCCAGTACTTC

v_gene: TRBV15
d_gene: NA
abundance: NA
j_gene: TRBJ2-1
len: 13
CDR3aa: CATKQGGTNEQFF
CDR3nt: TGTGCCACCAAACAGGGGGGGACGAATGAGCAGTTCTTC

v_gene: TRBV9
d_gene: NA
abundance: NA
j_gene: TRBJ2-2
len: 12
CDR3aa: CASTGNTGELFF
CDR3nt: TGTGCCAGCACCGGGAACACCGGGGAGCTGTTTTTT

v_gene: TRBV4-1
d_gene: NA
abundance: NA
j_gene: TRBJ1-4
len: 15
CDR3aa: CASSLGEGGREKLFF
CDR3nt: TGCGCCAGCAGCCTTGGGGAGGGCGGTAGGGAAAAACTGTTTTTT

v_gene: TRBV9
d_gene: TRBD2
abundance: NA
j_gene: TRBJ2-1
len: 14
CDR3aa: CASSSQGLVYEQFF
CDR3nt: TGTGCCAGCAGCTCTCAGGGACTAGTCTATGAGCAGTTCTTC

v_gene: TRBV19
d_gene: TRBD1
abundance: NA
j_gene: TRBJ2-2
len: 15
CDR3aa: CARLPGQGLAGELFF
CDR3nt: TGTGCCAGGCTTCCGGGACAGGGATTAGCCGGGGAGCTGTTTTTT

v_gene: TRBV12-2
d_gene: NA
abundance: NA
j_gene: TRBJ2-5
len: 17
CDR3aa: CASRLGAVRVGQETQYF
CDR3nt: TGTGCAAGTCGCTTAGGAGCTGTCAGGGTAGGGCAAGAGACCCAGTACTTC

v_gene: TRBV5-6
d_gene: TRBD1
abundance: NA
j_gene: TRBJ1-2
len: 16
CDR3aa: CASSGNDRGRDYGYTF
CDR3nt: TGTGCCAGCAGCGGGAATGACAGGGGACGGGACTATGGCTACACCTTC

v_gene: TRBV5-1
d_gene: NA
abundance: NA
j_gene: TRBJ1-1
len: 12
CDR3aa: CASRGGNTEAFF
CDR3nt: TGCGCCAGCAGAGGCGGGAACACTGAAGCTTTCTTT

v_gene: TRBV7-8
d_gene: NA
abundance: NA
j_gene: TRBJ2-3
len: 15
CDR3aa: CASSSQGTSTDTQYF
CDR3nt: TGTGCCAGCAGCTCACAGGGAACTAGCACAGATACGCAGTATTTT

v_gene: TRBV5-8
d_gene: TRBD2
abundance: NA
j_gene: TRBJ2-5
len: 16
CDR3aa: CASSLGTSGGQETQYF
CDR3nt: TGTGCCAGCAGCTTAGGGACTAGCGGGGGCCAAGAGACCCAGTACTTC

v_gene: TRBV21-1
d_gene: NA
abundance: NA
j_gene: TRBJ2-3
len: 15
CDR3aa: CASSPRQGLRNTQYF
CDR3nt: TGTGCCAGCAGCCCCCGACAGGGGCTTAGGAATACGCAGTATTTT

v_gene: TRBV9
d_gene: TRBD2
abundance: NA
j_gene: TRBJ2-3
len: 13
CDR3aa: CASSAGGQDTQYF
CDR3nt: TGTGCCAGCAGCGCGGGGGGGCAAGATACGCAGTATTTT

v_gene: TRBV5-1
d_gene: TRBD1
abundance: once
j_gene: TRBJ1-3
len: 15
CDR3aa: CASRLDRGSGNTIYF
CDR3nt: TGCGCCAGCAGATTGGACAGGGGCTCTGGAAACACCATATATTTT

v_gene: TRBV2
d_gene: NA
abundance: few
j_gene: TRBJ2-4
len: 15
CDR3aa: CASSEEQGGNNIQYF
CDR3nt: TGTGCCAGCAGTGAGGAGCAGGGTGGGAATAACATTCAGTACTTC

v_gene: TRBV10-3
d_gene: NA
abundance: once
j_gene: TRBJ1-1
len: 14
CDR3aa: CAISEGSLNTEAFF
CDR3nt: TGTGCCATCAGCGAGGGGAGTCTGAACACTGAAGCTTTCTTT

v_gene: TRBV4-1
d_gene: NA
abundance: NA
j_gene: TRBJ1-1
len: 13
CDR3aa: CASSQAGGIEAFF
CDR3nt: TGCGCCAGCAGCCAAGCGGGAGGGATTGAAGCTTTCTTT

v_gene: TRBV9
d_gene: TRBD1
abundance: NA
j_gene: TRBJ1-1
len: 15
CDR3aa: CASSGGGQGAAEAFF
CDR3nt: TGTGCCAGCAGCGGGGGAGGACAGGGTGCGGCTGAAGCTTTCTTT

v_gene: TRBV12-5
d_gene: NA
abundance: NA
j_gene: TRBJ1-2
len: 13
CDR3aa: CASGLAPGGGYTF
CDR3nt: TGTGCTAGTGGTTTGGCCCCTGGAGGTGGCTACACCTTC

v_gene: TRBV30
d_gene: TRBD1
abundance: NA
j_gene: TRBJ1-2
len: 14
CDR3aa: CAWSVSLTGNGYTF
CDR3nt: TGTGCCTGGAGTGTATCATTGACAGGGAATGGCTACACCTTC

v_gene: TRBV2
d_gene: NA
abundance: once
j_gene: TRBJ1-5
len: 14
CDR3aa: CASSVTGGNQPQHF
CDR3nt: TGTGCCAGCAGTGTGACAGGAGGTAATCAGCCCCAGCATTTT

v_gene: TRBV5-6
d_gene: NA
abundance: NA
j_gene: TRBJ1-2
len: 17
CDR3aa: CASSPQAGSGGNYGYTF
CDR3nt: TGTGCCAGCAGCCCACAGGCCGGCTCCGGCGGAAACTATGGCTACACCTTC

v_gene: TRBV7-8
d_gene: NA
abundance: NA
j_gene: TRBJ2-7
len: 13
CDR3aa: CASSLTEDYEQYF
CDR3nt: TGTGCCAGCAGCTTGACAGAAGACTACGAGCAGTACTTC

v_gene: TRBV29-1
d_gene: NA
abundance: NA
j_gene: TRBJ1-1
len: 12
CDR3aa: CSVGSQGTEAFF
CDR3nt: TGCAGCGTTGGGAGTCAGGGGACTGAAGCTTTCTTT

v_gene: TRBV5-6
d_gene: NA
abundance: NA
j_gene: TRBJ1-6
len: 13
CDR3aa: CASSLPGIAPLHF
CDR3nt: TGTGCCAGCAGCTTACCGGGGATCGCACCCCTCCACTTT

v_gene: TRBV6-5
d_gene: TRBD1
abundance: NA
j_gene: TRBJ1-2
len: 13
CDR3aa: CASRAGQGAIYTF
CDR3nt: TGTGCCAGCAGGGCCGGACAGGGCGCGATCTACACCTTC

v_gene: TRBV9
d_gene: TRBD2
abundance: NA
j_gene: TRBJ2-3
len: 16
CDR3aa: CASSVGVGGATDTQYF
CDR3nt: TGTGCCAGCAGCGTAGGTGTCGGGGGGGCAACAGATACGCAGTATTTT

v_gene: TRBV5-8
d_gene: NA
abundance: NA
j_gene: TRBJ2-7
len: 13
CDR3aa: CASSRGVSYEQYF
CDR3nt: TGTGCCAGCAGCAGGGGTGTCTCCTACGAGCAGTACTTC

v_gene: TRBV28
d_gene: NA
abundance: NA
j_gene: TRBJ2-3
len: 13
CDR3aa: CASSAGTTDTQYF
CDR3nt: TGTGCCAGCTCGGCGGGGACCACAGATACGCAGTATTTT

v_gene: TRBV30
d_gene: TRBD1
abundance: few
j_gene: TRBJ2-1
len: 14
CDR3aa: CAWSVGTGRNEQFF
CDR3nt: TGTGCCTGGAGTGTTGGGACAGGCCGAAATGAGCAGTTCTTC

v_gene: TRBV28
d_gene: NA
abundance: NA
j_gene: TRBJ2-2
len: 14
CDR3aa: CASKHSPNTGELFF
CDR3nt: TGTGCCAGCAAGCATTCACCGAACACCGGGGAGCTGTTTTTT

v_gene: TRBV6-4
d_gene: TRBD1
abundance: NA
j_gene: TRBJ1-2
len: 12
CDR3aa: CASRGTGVGYTF
CDR3nt: TGTGCCAGCAGGGGGACAGGGGTAGGCTACACCTTC